This is a list of T cell receptor beta chains from one sample in a study of regulatory T cells in long-lasting Graves disease. TCRdb processed the multiplex PCR reads anew with MiXCR; each CDR3 protein has one entry. The sample has around 510,000 distinct CDR3 sequences, 20% to 25% seen once; the top ten hold about 7.8%. The sequences come from peripheral blood mononuclear cells (PBMCs), collected when the disease was refractory, from a patient treated with antithyroid drugs. The receptor source for this set is a female donor with Graves disease. Both conserved end residues are part of each CDR3. Fields, in order: clone size, D gene, V gene, J gene, CDR3 DNA, CDR3 protein. A D gene is named only where the DNA matches it firmly. Size tells how often a clone was seen (once, few, many) or the class of an expanded clone, and some rows leave it out.

>-|-|TRBV25-1|TRBJ1-1
TGTGTCAGCAGTGAAGGAGGGACTGAAGCTTTCTTT
CVSSEGGTEAFF
>few|TRBD2|TRBV6-1|TRBJ2-2
TGTGCCAGCAGTGATTCCGGGAGGGCCGCCACCGGGGAGCTGTTTTTT
CASSDSGRAATGELFF
>-|-|TRBV5-4|TRBJ2-2
TGTGCCAGCAGCCCGAACAGGGGAGGCCGGGGGGACACCGGGGAGCTGTTTTTT
CASSPNRGGRGDTGELFF
>-|-|TRBV7-9|TRBJ2-2
TGTGCCAGCAGCTTAGTAAATGAGAACACCGGGGAGCTGTTTTTT
CASSLVNENTGELFF
>-|TRBD1|TRBV20-1|TRBJ1-5
TGCAGTGCAGGGGACAGGGATAGCAATCAGCCCCAGCATTTT
CSAGDRDSNQPQHF
>many|-|TRBV9|TRBJ2-7
TGTGCCAGCAGCGTAGCGGGATATTCTTACGAGCAGTACTTC
CASSVAGYSYEQYF
>-|TRBD1|TRBV24-1|TRBJ1-5
TGTGCCACCAGTGATTTAACCGGGACAGGGGTTGGGCAGCCCCAGCATTTT
CATSDLTGTGVGQPQHF
>-|-|TRBV28|TRBJ2-3
TGTGCCAGCAGTTATGAGCGGAGGGGCACAGATACGCAGTATTTT
CASSYERRGTDTQYF
>many|-|TRBV3-1|TRBJ2-2
TGTGCCAGCAGCCCCCCCAGGGACACCGGGGAGCTGTTTTTT
CASSPPRDTGELFF
>-|-|TRBV10-3|TRBJ1-1
TGTGCCATCAGTGACCCTGGACAGTGGACTATGAACACTGAAGCTTTCTTT
CAISDPGQWTMNTEAFF
>many|-|TRBV2|TRBJ1-6
TGTGCCAGCAGTGGGATCGGGGGATTGGGAAATTCACCCCTCCACTTT
CASSGIGGLGNSPLHF
>many|TRBD1|TRBV11-1|TRBJ2-7
TGTGCCAGCAGCCTCTGGACAGGGGGTGTATACGAGCAGTACTTC
CASSLWTGGVYEQYF
>-|TRBD1|TRBV18|TRBJ1-2
TGTGCCAGCTCACGTGCCGGGACAGGGTCCTACTATGGCTACACCTTC
CASSRAGTGSYYGYTF
>-|-|TRBV4-1|TRBJ1-1
TGCGCCAGCAGCCTCGAGTGGGGGGCGAACACTGAAGCTTTCTTT
CASSLEWGANTEAFF
>few|-|TRBV6-5|TRBJ1-2
TGTGCCAGCAGTTACTCGGGGATAGATGGCTACACCTTC
CASSYSGIDGYTF
>many|-|TRBV7-3|TRBJ2-6
TGTGCCAGCAGCCCCGAACCCCCAGACCTTTTGCGGGACGTCCTGACTTTC
CASSPEPPDLLRDVLTF
>few|-|TRBV28|TRBJ2-7
TGTGCCAGCACCCCCGTAGAGAAACCTTACTACGAGCAGTACTTC
CASTPVEKPYYEQYF
>few|TRBD2|TRBV5-1|TRBJ2-7
TGCGCCAGCAGCTCAGGACTAGCGGGATACCTGAGGAACGAGCAGTACTTC
CASSSGLAGYLRNEQYF
>-|-|TRBV6-2/TRBV6-3|TRBJ1-1
TGTGCCAGCAGATACCCCACGGGCACTGAAGCTTTCTTT
CASRYPTGTEAFF
>few|-|TRBV27|TRBJ2-7
TGTGCCAGCAGCATGGGGCTAGCGTCCTACGAGCAGTACTTC
CASSMGLASYEQYF
>-|-|TRBV6-8|TRBJ1-1
TGTGCCAGAAGTGACACAGGGGAAGCTTTCTTT
CARSDTGEAFF
>few|TRBD2|TRBV20-1|TRBJ2-7
TGCAGTGCGTCGGGACTAGCGGGAGTCTCCTACGAGCAGTACTTC
CSASGLAGVSYEQYF
>-|TRBD1|TRBV5-4|TRBJ1-2
TGTGCCAGCAGCCCGATTATGAGGACAGGGGGCCGCGGCTACACCTTC
CASSPIMRTGGRGYTF
>few|-|TRBV9|TRBJ2-7
TGTGCCAGCAGCTCGGGACCAAACTACGAGCAGTACTTC
CASSSGPNYEQYF
>few|-|TRBV29-1|TRBJ2-2
TGCAGCGTTGAAGATTACTCCGGAGTCGCGAACACCGGGGAGCTGTTTTTT
CSVEDYSGVANTGELFF
>few|-|TRBV5-6|TRBJ2-7
TGTGCCAGCAGCTCCGGGCGAGCGGGCCCCTACGAGCAGTACTTC
CASSSGRAGPYEQYF
>many|-|TRBV30|TRBJ2-7
TGTGCCTGGAGTGTAGGACGAGCCACCTACGAGCAGTACTTC
CAWSVGRATYEQYF
>-|-|TRBV7-9|TRBJ2-5
TGTGCCAGCAGCGCCCCCGCACTAAGCAACGAGCGGTACTTC
CASSAPALSNERYF
>many|-|TRBV30|TRBJ1-2
TGTGCCTGGAGTGTTGAGGACTATGGCTACACCTTC
CAWSVEDYGYTF
>few|-|TRBV20-1|TRBJ2-4
TGCAGTGCTAGCCGGGCAGATAAAAACATTCAGTACTTC
CSASRADKNIQYF
>many|-|TRBV28|TRBJ1-2
TGTGCCAGCCTCTCCGATACCCGAGGAGGCTACACCTTC
CASLSDTRGGYTF
>-|TRBD2|TRBV5-4|TRBJ2-5
TGTGCCAGCAGCAGACCTTCGGGGGGAGGAGAGACCCAGTACTTC
CASSRPSGGGETQYF
>-|-|TRBV5-1|TRBJ2-7
TGCGCCAGCAGCTTGAACCCTCGGGACACGCAACAAAGCTCCTACGAGCAGTACTTC
CASSLNPRDTQQSSYEQYF
>-|TRBD2|TRBV7-3|TRBJ2-6
TGTGCCAGCAGCTTACGGGGGGTTAGAAGTGCGGGGGCCAACGTCCTGACTTTC
CASSLRGVRSAGANVLTF
>few|TRBD1|TRBV30|TRBJ1-1
TGTGCCTGGAGTACGGGACAGGGGTCCACTGAAGCTTTCTTT
CAWSTGQGSTEAFF
>few|-|TRBV27|TRBJ1-6
TGTGCCAGCAGTTCCTCCGGGACGAGGAGTTCACCCCTCCACTTT
CASSSSGTRSSPLHF
>few|-|TRBV9|TRBJ2-7
TGTGCCAGCAGCGTAGGAGGGACCCCAAATTTTGTGCAGTACTTC
CASSVGGTPNFVQYF